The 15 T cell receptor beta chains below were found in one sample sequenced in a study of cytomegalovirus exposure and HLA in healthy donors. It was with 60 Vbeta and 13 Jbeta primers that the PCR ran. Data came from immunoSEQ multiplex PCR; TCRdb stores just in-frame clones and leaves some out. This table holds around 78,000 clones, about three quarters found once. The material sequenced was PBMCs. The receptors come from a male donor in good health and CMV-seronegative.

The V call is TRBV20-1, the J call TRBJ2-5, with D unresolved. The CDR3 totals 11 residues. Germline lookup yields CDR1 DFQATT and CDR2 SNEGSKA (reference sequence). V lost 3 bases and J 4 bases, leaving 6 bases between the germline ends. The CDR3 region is CSASSRETQYF. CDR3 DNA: TGCAGTGCTAGTTCTCGAGAGACCCAGTACTTC.

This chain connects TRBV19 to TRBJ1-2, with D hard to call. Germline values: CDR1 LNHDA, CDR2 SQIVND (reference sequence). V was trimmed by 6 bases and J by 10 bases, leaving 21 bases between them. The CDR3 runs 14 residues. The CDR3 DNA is TGTGCCAGTAGACGTGTCCAGTCTGGTGAAATCTACACCTTC. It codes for CASRRVQSGEIYTF.

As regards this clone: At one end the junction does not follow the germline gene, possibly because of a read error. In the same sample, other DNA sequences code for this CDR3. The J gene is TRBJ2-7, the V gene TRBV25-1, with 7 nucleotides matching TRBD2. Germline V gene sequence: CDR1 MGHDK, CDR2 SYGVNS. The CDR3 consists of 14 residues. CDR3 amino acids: CASSEIGTNYEQYF. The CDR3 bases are TGCGCCAGCAGTGAAATTGGGACTAACTACGAGCAGTACTTC.

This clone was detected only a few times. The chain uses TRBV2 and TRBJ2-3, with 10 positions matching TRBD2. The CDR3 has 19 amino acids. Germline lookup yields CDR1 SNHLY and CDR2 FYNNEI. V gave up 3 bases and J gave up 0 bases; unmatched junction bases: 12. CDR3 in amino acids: CASSDGLAGAVSSTDTQYF. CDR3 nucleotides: TGTGCCAGCAGTGATGGTCTAGCGGGAGCCGTGTCCAGCACAGATACGCAGTATTTT.

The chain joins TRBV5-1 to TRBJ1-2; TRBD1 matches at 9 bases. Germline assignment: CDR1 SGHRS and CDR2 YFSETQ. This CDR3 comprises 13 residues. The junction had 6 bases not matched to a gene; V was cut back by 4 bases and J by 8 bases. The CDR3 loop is CASSTGTGRGYTF. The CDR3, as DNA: TGCGCCAGCAGCACAGGGACAGGGCGCGGCTACACCTTC.

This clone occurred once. CDR3 residues: CASRLDRTNSPLHF. As DNA, the CDR3 is TGTGCCAGCAGGCTGGACAGAACTAATTCACCCCTCCACTTT. The rearrangement uses TRBV5-4 and TRBJ1-6; TRBD1 might be the D (6 bases). V gave up 5 bases and J gave up 6 bases, with 12 bases separating them. The CDR3 is made up of 14 amino acids. The germline V gene encodes CDR1 SGHNT and CDR2 YYREEE (reference sequence). Full variable domain (remainder filled in from reference TRBV5-4 and TRBJ1-6): ETGVTQSPTHLIKTRGQQVTLRCSSQSGHNTVSWYQQALGQGPQFIFQYYREEENGRGNFPPRFSGLQFPNYSSELNVNALELDDSALYLCASRLDRTNSPLHFGNGTRLTVT.

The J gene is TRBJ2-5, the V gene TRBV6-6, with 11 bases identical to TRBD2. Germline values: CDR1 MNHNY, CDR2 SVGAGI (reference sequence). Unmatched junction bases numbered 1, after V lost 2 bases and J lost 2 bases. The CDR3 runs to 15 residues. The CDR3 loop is CASSYPSGRQETQYF. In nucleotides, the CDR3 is TGTGCCAGCAGTTACCCTAGCGGGAGGCAAGAGACCCAGTACTTC.

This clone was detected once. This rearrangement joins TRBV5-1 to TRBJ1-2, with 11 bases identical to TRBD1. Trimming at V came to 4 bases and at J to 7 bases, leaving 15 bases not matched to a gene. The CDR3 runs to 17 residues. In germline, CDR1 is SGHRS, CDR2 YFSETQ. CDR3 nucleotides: TGCGCCAGCAGCGTCTCGGGACAGGGGGTAAAAATTGGTGGCTACACCTTC. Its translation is CASSVSGQGVKIGGYTF.

For the CDR3, the DNA is TGTGCCAGTAGCCCCGGGACAGGGGGTAACTATGGCTACACCTTC. It specifies CASSPGTGGNYGYTF. V is TRBV19 and J is TRBJ1-2, with 11 bases lining up with TRBD1. Germline V CDR1 and CDR2: LNHDA, SQIVND (reference sequence). The trim removed 6 bases at V and 1 base at J, leaving 4 bases unmatched. The CDR3 is 15 amino acids.

CDR3 bases: TGTGCCAGCAGACAGGACACACAAGAGACCCAGTACTTC. As protein: CASRQDTQETQYF. The chain combines TRBV28 with TRBJ2-5, with D maybe TRBD1 (5 bases). V gave up 6 bases and J gave up 2 bases, with 10 bases separating them. Germline-derived CDR1 and CDR2 are MDHEN and SYDVKM. The CDR3 is made up of 13 amino acids.

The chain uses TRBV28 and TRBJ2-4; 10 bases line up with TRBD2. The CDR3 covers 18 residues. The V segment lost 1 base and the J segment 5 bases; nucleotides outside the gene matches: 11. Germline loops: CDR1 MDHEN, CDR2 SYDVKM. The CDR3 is CASSLSDSIGLAENIQYF. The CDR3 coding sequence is TGTGCCAGCAGTTTATCGGACAGTATAGGACTAGCGGAAAACATTCAGTACTTC.

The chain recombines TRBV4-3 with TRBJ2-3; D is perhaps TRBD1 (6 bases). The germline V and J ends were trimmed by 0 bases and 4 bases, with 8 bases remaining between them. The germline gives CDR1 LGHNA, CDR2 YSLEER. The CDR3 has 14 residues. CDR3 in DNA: TGCGCCAGCAGCCAAGATACAGGGTCAGATACGCAGTATTTT. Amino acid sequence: CASSQDTGSDTQYF.

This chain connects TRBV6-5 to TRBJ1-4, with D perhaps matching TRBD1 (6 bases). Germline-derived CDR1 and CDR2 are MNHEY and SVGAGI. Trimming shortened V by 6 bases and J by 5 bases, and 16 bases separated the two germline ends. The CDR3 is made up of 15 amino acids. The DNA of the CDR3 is TGTGCCAGCAGCTTTAGGGGAGGGGGGAATGAAAAACTGTTTTTT. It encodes CASSFRGGGNEKLFF.

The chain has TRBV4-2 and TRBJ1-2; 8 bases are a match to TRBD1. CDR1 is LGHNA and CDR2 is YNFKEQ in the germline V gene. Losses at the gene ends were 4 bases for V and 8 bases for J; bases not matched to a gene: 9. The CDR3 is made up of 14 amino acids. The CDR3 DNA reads TGTGCCAGCAGCCCCCGACAGGGGTCGCGAGGCTACACCTTC. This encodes CASSPRQGSRGYTF.

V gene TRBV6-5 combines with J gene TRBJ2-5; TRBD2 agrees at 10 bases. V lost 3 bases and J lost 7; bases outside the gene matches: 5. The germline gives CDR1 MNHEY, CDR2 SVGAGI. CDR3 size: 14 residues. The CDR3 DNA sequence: TGTGCCAGCAGTTATAGCGGGAGGACGGGGACCCAGTACTTC. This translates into CASSYSGRTGTQYF.